The clone carrying this TCR beta chain showed up many times. Its specificity is not known. The junction departs from germline at one end; a sequencing error may be responsible. TCRdb independently ran MiXCR on the 5' RACE reads; one entry per CDR3 protein. The repertoire has tens of thousands of distinct CDR3 sequences, more than 9% of them found once; the top ten carry approximately 26%. The data stem from a study of T-cell memory formation after mild COVID-19. Findings and limits, study-wide: Nothing showed for sure that second-wave clones peaking on day 37 were SARS-CoV-2 specific.

CDR3 length equals 14 residues. Germline CDR1 and CDR2: SSHAT and FNYEAQ (reference sequence). Sequencing used PBMCs or a T cell subset sorted from them (not recorded which). The chain links TRBV7-7 to TRBJ2-5; no clear D. The source is a young man who had mild COVID-19 (a few samples of this study predate the infection). Cell type and time point are not known. The CDR3 loop is CASSPTPDQETQYF. The CDR3 nucleotides are TGTGCTAGCAGCCCGACCCCGGATCAAGAGACCCAGTACTTC.